A selection of T cell receptor beta chains follows, all from one sample in a study of T cell responses to AZD1222 COVID-19 vaccine. Repertoires were generated with immunoSEQ multiplex PCR, while TCRdb's copy carries only in-frame clones and drops some. The data show about 190,000 clones, with 90% to 95% seen just once and roughly 8.4% held by the top ten. Specimen: peripheral blood, collected on day 0 of AZD1222 vaccination. The receptors come from an adult in good health. Both conserved end residues are part of each CDR3. Each record gives: CDR3 length, V gene, D gene, CDR3 protein. A D gene is named only where the DNA matches it firmly.

14 | TRBV30 | TRBD1 | CAWKISGTGSGYTF
16 | TRBV19 | NA | CASSQKGRTSIYGYTF
13 | TRBV19 | TRBD2 | CASSMAGGSEQYF
14 | TRBV6-6 | NA | CASSYPPSGDTQYF
13 | TRBV12-3/TRBV12-4 | NA | CASSRTAGYEQYF
15 | TRBV5-8 | TRBD1 | CASSYARDRFYEQYF
18 | TRBV7-3 | NA | CASSSIPRTESTYNEQFF
13 | TRBV28 | NA | CASSQTPGNGYTF
15 | TRBV19 | NA | CASSISPWTDEKLFF
16 | TRBV2 | TRBD1 | CASSENRGYSNQPQHF
13 | TRBV28 | NA | CASRLGVHYGYTF